This passage covers 16 T cell receptor beta chains from one sample sequenced in a study of blood T cell repertoires in COVID-19. Clones were sequenced by immunoSEQ multiplex PCR, and TCRdb holds only the in-frame ones, with some missing. The sample carries some 320,000 clones, about nine tenths recorded once. The specimen was peripheral blood. The receptors derive from a woman in her 30s who had recovered from COVID-19.

The V and J genes are TRBV28 and TRBJ1-1, with D unclear. The CDR3 consists of 13 residues. V was clipped by 4 bases and J by 4 bases, with 10 bases between them. Per germline, CDR1 MDHEN and CDR2 SYDVKM. This CDR3 is CASSSLGGTEAFF. The DNA for the CDR3 is TGTGCCAGCAGTTCCCTCGGAGGCACTGAAGCTTTCTTT.

The gene calls are TRBV5-4 and TRBJ2-7; TRBD2 is a possible D gene (5 bases). Germline values: CDR1 SGHNT, CDR2 YYREEE (reference sequence). This CDR3 is built from 15 residues. Trimming left V 2 bases short and J 6 bases short, with 18 bases between. DNA for the CDR3: TGTGCCAGCAGCTTTCCTGGGAGCTCCCCGGGCGAGCAGTACTTC. Translated, it gives CASSFPGSSPGEQYF.

The chain joins TRBV7-2 to TRBJ1-2; 9 bases agree with TRBD1. This CDR3 comprises 12 residues. The ends lost 11 bases at V and 5 bases at J; junction bases unmatched: 6. CDR1 is SGHTA and CDR2 is FQGNSA in the germline V gene. As DNA, the CDR3 is TGTGCCTCACAGGGGGCGGGATATGGCTACACCTTC. Translated: CASQGAGYGYTF.

This chain joins TRBV7-2 and TRBJ1-6; a weak D match, TRBD1 (6 bases). There are 15 residues in the CDR3. V was cut by 5 bases and J by 7 bases, with 15 bases left in between. CDR1 SGHTA and CDR2 FQGNSA come from the germline V gene. The CDR3, as DNA: TGTGCCAGCAGCCTGAGGGGGACAAGCAATTCACCCCTCCACTTT. Its protein product is CASSLRGTSNSPLHF.

This clone was recorded once. The rearrangement joins TRBV6-6 to TRBJ1-2, with TRBD1 matching over 7 bases. The germline V gene has CDR1 MNHNY and CDR2 SVGAGI (reference sequence). Unmatched junction bases numbered 2, after V lost 8 bases and J lost 2 bases. The CDR3 sequence is 12 residues long. This CDR3 is CASRTGNYGYTF. For the CDR3, the DNA is TGTGCCAGCCGGACAGGCAACTATGGCTACACCTTC.

This chain joins TRBV14 and TRBJ1-1; possible D gene TRBD1, 5 bases. The CDR3 has 18 residues. Trimming stripped 1 base from V and 3 bases from J, with 21 bases between. Germline-derived CDR1 and CDR2 are SGHDN and FVKESK. Here the CDR3 reads CASSQGLGWRGTHTEAFF. The CDR3 DNA follows: TGTGCCAGCAGCCAAGGGCTCGGCTGGCGGGGGACTCACACTGAAGCTTTCTTT.

The chain couples TRBV3-1 (or the pseudogene TRBV3-2) to TRBJ1-6; 7 bases line up with TRBD1. The ends lost 4 bases at V and 7 bases at J; junction bases unmatched: 4. This CDR3 has 14 residues. Germline CDR1 is LGHDT and CDR2 is YNNKEL (reference sequence). In DNA, the CDR3 is TGTGCCAGCAGCCCGACAGGGTTCAATTCACCCCTCCACTTT. As protein: CASSPTGFNSPLHF.

CDR3 coding DNA: TGCGCCAGCAGCTCGACAGGAACCTCTGGGGCCAACGTCCTGACTTTC. This translates into CASSSTGTSGANVLTF. The chain carries TRBV5-1 and TRBJ2-6; D is perhaps TRBD1 (6 bases). Germline V gene data show CDR1 as SGHRS and CDR2 as YFSETQ. The CDR3 length is 16 residues. With 3 bases removed from V and 0 bases from J, the gap between germline ends came to 10 bases. Full variable domain (missing parts from reference TRBV5-1 and TRBJ2-6): KAGVTQTPRYLIKTRGQQVTLSCSPISGHRSVSWYQQTPGQGLQFLFEYFSETQRNKGNFPGRFSGRQFSNSRSEMNVSTLELGDSALYLCASSSTGTSGANVLTFGAGSRLTVL.

The chain has TRBV29-1 and TRBJ1-2; 9 bases are a match to TRBD1. The CDR3 is 12 amino acids. Germline CDR1 SQVTM, CDR2 ANQGSEA. The ends lost 7 bases at V and 4 bases at J; junction bases unmatched: 4. This chain's CDR3 is CSATDRGYGYTF. The CDR3 bases are TGCAGCGCCACGGACAGGGGCTATGGCTACACCTTC. The whole variable domain, filled in from reference TRBV29-1 and TRBJ1-2, reads SAVISQKPSRDICQRGTSLTIQCQVDSQVTMMFWYRQQPGQSLTLIATANQGSEATYESGFVIDKFPISRPNLTFSTLTVSNMSPEDSSIYLCSATDRGYGYTFGSGTRLTVV.

The genes are TRBV28 and TRBJ1-2, with D possibly matching TRBD1 (5 bases). CDR1 is MDHEN, CDR2 SYDVKM, per germline. V was trimmed by 7 bases and J by 4 bases, leaving 13 bases between them. The CDR3 consists of 13 residues. The CDR3 DNA follows: TGTGCCAGCACGTCGGGGGTCGGCTATGGCTACACCTTC. It yields the protein CASTSGVGYGYTF.

The chain recombines TRBV5-1 with TRBJ2-1; 10 bases match TRBD2. The CDR3 is made up of 19 amino acids. J lost 4 bases, V lost 3 bases, and 16 bases had no gene match. The V gene's germline CDR1 is SGHRS and CDR2 YFSETQ. CDR3 DNA sequence: TGCGCCAGCAGCTCGCCAAGGCTAGCGGGGGCTACTACGTACAATGAGCAGTTCTTC. It translates to CASSSPRLAGATTYNEQFF. Using reference TRBV5-1 and TRBJ2-1 for the parts outside the CDR3, the full variable domain is KAGVTQTPRYLIKTRGQQVTLSCSPISGHRSVSWYQQTPGQGLQFLFEYFSETQRNKGNFPGRFSGRQFSNSRSEMNVSTLELGDSALYLCASSSPRLAGATTYNEQFFGPGTRLTVL.

The chain carries TRBV6-6 and TRBJ1-2; D remains ambiguous. Trimming removed 4 bases at V and 2 bases at J, with 8 bases between. Germline loops: CDR1 MNHNY, CDR2 SVGAGI (reference sequence). The CDR3 runs 13 residues. Written as DNA, the CDR3 is TGTGCCAGCAGTTCACAGACGAACTATGGCTACACCTTC. It yields the protein CASSSQTNYGYTF.

The chain combines TRBV6-5 with TRBJ2-7; maybe TRBD1 (5 bases). With 6 bases removed from V and 6 bases from J, the gap between germline ends came to 9 bases. The germline CDR1 and CDR2 sequences are MNHEY and SVGAGI. CDR3 length: 11 residues. CDR3 protein: CASRRQSEQYF. CDR3 coding DNA: TGTGCCAGCAGAAGACAGAGCGAGCAGTACTTC.

V gene TRBV27 combines with J gene TRBJ2-1, with 11 bases that match TRBD2. Germline V gives CDR1 MNHEY, CDR2 SMNVEV (reference sequence). This CDR3 contains 16 residues. V dropped 1 base and J dropped 9; count of bases not matched to a gene: 8. The CDR3 coding sequence is TGTGCCAGCAGTTTATGGCTAGCGGGGGGCCCGTCTGAGCAGTTCTTC. It is translated as CASSLWLAGGPSEQFF.

The rearrangement joins TRBV30 to TRBJ2-1; 13 bases agree with TRBD2. With 0 bases clipped from V and 7 bases from J, the junction kept 3 bases outside the gene matches. From germline, CDR1 is GTSNPN and CDR2 SVGIG (reference sequence). The CDR3 sequence is 15 residues long. CDR3 region: CAWSVRLAGGNEQFF. The CDR3 DNA follows: TGTGCCTGGAGTGTACGACTAGCGGGGGGAAATGAGCAGTTCTTC.

V is TRBV4-1 and J is TRBJ1-5; TRBD1 matches 7 bases. Losses at the gene ends were 1 base for V and 3 bases for J; bases not matched to a gene: 6. CDR3 length: 16 amino acids. Per germline, CDR1 MGHRA and CDR2 YSYEKL. CDR3 in DNA: TGCGCCAGCAGCCAAGGCACGGACAGGCACAATCAGCCCCAGCATTTT. Translating it yields CASSQGTDRHNQPQHF.